This TCR beta chain was captured by sequencing in a study of blood T cell repertoires in COVID-19. This clone has a single count. Here immunoSEQ multiplex PCR was the method, and the copy in TCRdb shows in-frame clones only, minus some. The profile shows about 280,000 clones, about 85% of them singletons. This clonotype was obtained from a human donor in a cohort sampled during active COVID-19. The sequenced sample consisted of peripheral blood.

The CDR3 sequence is CAIGRRDYGYTF. The CDR3 DNA sequence: TGTGCCATCGGTCGGAGGGACTATGGCTACACCTTC. V is TRBV10-3 and J is TRBJ1-2; D ambiguous. The CDR3 consists of 12 residues. Trimming removed 8 bases at V and 3 bases at J, with 10 bases between. Germline V gene sequence: CDR1 ENHRY, CDR2 SYGVKD.